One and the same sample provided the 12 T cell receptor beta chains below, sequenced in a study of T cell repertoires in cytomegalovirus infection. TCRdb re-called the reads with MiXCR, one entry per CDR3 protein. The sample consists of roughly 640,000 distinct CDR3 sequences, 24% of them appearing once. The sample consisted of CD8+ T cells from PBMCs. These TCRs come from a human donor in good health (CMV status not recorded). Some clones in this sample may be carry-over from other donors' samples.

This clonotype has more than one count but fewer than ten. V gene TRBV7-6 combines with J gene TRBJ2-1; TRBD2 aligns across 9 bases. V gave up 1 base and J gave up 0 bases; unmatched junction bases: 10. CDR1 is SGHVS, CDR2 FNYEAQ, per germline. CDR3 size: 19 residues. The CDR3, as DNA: TGTGCCAGCAGCTTAGATGAAGCGGGGGGCGTTAGCTCCTACAATGAGCAGTTCTTC. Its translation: CASSLDEAGGVSSYNEQFF.

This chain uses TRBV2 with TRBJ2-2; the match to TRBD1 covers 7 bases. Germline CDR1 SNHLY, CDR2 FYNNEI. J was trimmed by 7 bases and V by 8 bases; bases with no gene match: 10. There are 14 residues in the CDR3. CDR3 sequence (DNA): TGTGCCAGCGCCCCCCGGGACAGCATCGGGGAGCTGTTTTTT. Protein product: CASAPRDSIGELFF.

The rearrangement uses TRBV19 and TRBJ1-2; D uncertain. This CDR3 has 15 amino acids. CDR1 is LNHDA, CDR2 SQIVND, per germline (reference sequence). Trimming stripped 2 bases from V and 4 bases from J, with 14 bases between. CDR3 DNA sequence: TGTGCCAGTAGTATATCGCCGGACGGTACCTATGGCTACACCTTC. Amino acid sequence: CASSISPDGTYGYTF.

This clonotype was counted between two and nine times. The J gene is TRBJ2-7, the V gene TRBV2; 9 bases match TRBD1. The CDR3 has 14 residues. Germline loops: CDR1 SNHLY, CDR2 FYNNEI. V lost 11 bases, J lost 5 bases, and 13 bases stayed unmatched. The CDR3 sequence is CAGGTGQGVDEQYF. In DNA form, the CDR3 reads TGTGCCGGAGGAACGGGACAGGGAGTCGACGAGCAGTACTTC.

The CDR3 spells CASSSRSGGTTDTQYF. CDR3 bases: TGTGCCAGCAGCTCACGTAGCGGGGGAACCACAGATACGCAGTATTTT. The V and J genes are TRBV13 and TRBJ2-3; 9 positions agree with TRBD2. The V segment lost 4 bases and the J segment 2 bases; nucleotides outside the gene matches: 7. This CDR3 contains 16 residues. Looked up from germline, CDR1 is PRHDT and CDR2 is FYEKMQ (reference sequence).

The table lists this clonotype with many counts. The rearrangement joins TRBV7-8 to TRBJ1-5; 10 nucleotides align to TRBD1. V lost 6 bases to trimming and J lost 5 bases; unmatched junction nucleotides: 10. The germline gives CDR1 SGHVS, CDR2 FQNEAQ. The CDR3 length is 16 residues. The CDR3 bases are TGTGCCAGCAGAATGACAGGGGGCTTGGGGCATCAGCCCCAGCATTTT. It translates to CASRMTGGLGHQPQHF.

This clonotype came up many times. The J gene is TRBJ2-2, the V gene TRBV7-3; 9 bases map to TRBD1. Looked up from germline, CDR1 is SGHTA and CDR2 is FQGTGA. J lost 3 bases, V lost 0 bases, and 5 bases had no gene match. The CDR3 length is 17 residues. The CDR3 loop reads CASSLTGQGTHTGELFF. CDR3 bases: TGTGCCAGCAGCTTAACGGGACAGGGCACGCACACCGGGGAGCTGTTTTTT.

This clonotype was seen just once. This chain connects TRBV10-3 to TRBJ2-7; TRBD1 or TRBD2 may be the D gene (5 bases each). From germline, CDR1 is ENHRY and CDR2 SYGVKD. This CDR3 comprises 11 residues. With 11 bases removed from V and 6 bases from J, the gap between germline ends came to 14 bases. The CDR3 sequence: CAVRGEREQYV. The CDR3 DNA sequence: TGTGCCGTTCGAGGGGAACGCGAGCAGTACGTC.

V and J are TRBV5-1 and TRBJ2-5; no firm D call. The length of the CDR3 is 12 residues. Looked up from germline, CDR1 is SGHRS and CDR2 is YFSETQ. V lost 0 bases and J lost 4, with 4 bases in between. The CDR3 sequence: CASSLVPETQYF. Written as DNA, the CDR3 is TGCGCCAGCAGCTTGGTTCCAGAGACCCAGTACTTC.

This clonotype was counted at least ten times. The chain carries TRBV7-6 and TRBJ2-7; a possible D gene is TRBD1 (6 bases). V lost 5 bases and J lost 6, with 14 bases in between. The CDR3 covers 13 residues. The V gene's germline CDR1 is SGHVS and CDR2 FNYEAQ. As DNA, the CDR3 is TGTGCCAGCAGCCCAATTCTAGGGGGCGAGCAGTACTTC. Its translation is CASSPILGGEQYF.

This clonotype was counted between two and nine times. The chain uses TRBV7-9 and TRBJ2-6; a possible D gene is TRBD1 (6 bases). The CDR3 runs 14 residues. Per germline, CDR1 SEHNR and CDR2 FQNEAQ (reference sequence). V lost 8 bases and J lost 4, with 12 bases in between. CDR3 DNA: TGTGCCAGCGGGCCCAGGGGAGGGGCCAACGTCCTGACTTTC. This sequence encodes CASGPRGGANVLTF.

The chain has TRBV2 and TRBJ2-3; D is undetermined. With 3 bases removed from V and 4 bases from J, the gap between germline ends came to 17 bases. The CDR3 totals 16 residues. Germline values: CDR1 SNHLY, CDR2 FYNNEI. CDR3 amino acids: CASSDPDFPSPDTQYF. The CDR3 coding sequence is TGTGCCAGCAGTGACCCTGACTTCCCAAGTCCAGATACGCAGTATTTT.